A single T cell receptor (beta chain) is shown here with its context. Its antigen is still unknown. Germline is not matched at one junction end, which may reflect a read error. The data were taken from a study of glioma-infiltrating T cells listed by TCRdb under 2016. About the full investigation: Sequencing of TCR alpha- and beta-chain repertoires was performed on glioma tissue, on non-neoplastic brain tissue, and on matched peripheral blood mononuclear cells. Each tissue-infiltrating repertoire was compared with the same patient's peripheral blood repertoire to measure divergence between tissue and blood T-cell populations. Three low-grade glioma patients, several primary glioblastoma patients and three non-glioma patients contributing non-neoplastic brain tissue were included in the paired cohort. General findings and caveats noted by the study authors: Group comparisons were based on small numbers of patients: three non-neoplastic, three low-grade glioma and roughly 8 glioblastoma patients. Very few CDR3 sequences were found to be shared between tissue and blood, and this scarcity was attributed to high CDR3 diversity and limited sampling. VJ-independent divergence between tissue and blood was lower than expected in non-neoplastic patients but higher than expected in all gliomas, particularly low-grade gliomas.

Measured from the cysteine to the phenylalanine, the CDR3 is 12 residues long. The kept DNA is CDR3 alone, 36 bases in frame from the first base. Based on the germline V gene (reference sequence), the CDR1 and CDR2 sequences are DFQATT and SNEGSKA. TCR alpha and beta CDR3 regions were amplified with the iRepertoire nested amplicon-rescue multiplex PCR (arm-PCR) platform from RNA. For one-step reverse transcription and amplification, 100-400 ng of tissue mRNA or PBMC total RNA was used as input. Following bead purification, Illumina adapters were added by a secondary multiplex PCR, and the libraries were gel-purified between 200 and 400 bp. Internal 6-nucleotide barcodes were carried by the libraries and were used for demultiplexing. Sequencing of the libraries was done on an Illumina MiSeq using 2x220 or 2x250 nucleotide paired-end reads. The paper's processing steps were these. Paired reads were merged using FLASH 1.2.11 and were aligned to the GRCh37 human genome using BWA-MEM, after which TRA and TRB reads were extracted. An IMGT-derived reference of cassette sequences and CDR3 motifs, with pseudogenes included, was used for V and J assignment. Reads were translated in three frames, and productive CDR3s were defined as those with a C...FGXG motif and no stop codons. A clonotype was defined as a unique combination of a V-J cassette pair and a CDR3 amino acid sequence. Reads were filtered by Hamming distance, thresholded by each sample's sequence error rate in mapped regions. TCRdb handled the public reads itself, with Q25 trimming in fastp and clone calling in MiXCR, and kept productive beta chains. For every CDR3 protein sequence, its rows merge into one entry that carries the most common genes and DNA. The V and J calls and clone size are TCRdb's, not the authors'. The sample data list roughly 200,000 distinct CDR3 sequences, and about 40% of these were observed just once. Around 5.2% of the sample comes from the top ten.

Here the chain combines TRBV20-1 and TRBJ1-2, and the D gene may be TRBD1, 5 bases matching. The sequencing sample was made of glioma tissue, nonneoplastic brain tissue, or PBMCs (not recorded which). The receptor was isolated from a human donor with low-grade glioma or glioblastoma, undergoing nonglioma brain surgery, or in good health (not recorded which). The DNA sequence is as follows: TGCAGTGTCAAAGGGGAGGACTATGGCTACACATTC. This encodes CSVKGEDYGYTF.